This TCR beta chain was observed in a study of a mutant IDH1 vaccine in newly diagnosed glioma. Concerning this clone: Antigen specificity is unknown.

Trimming stripped 9 bases from V and 4 bases from J, with 19 bases between. This CDR3 has 14 residues. CDR1 is SGHNT, CDR2 YYREEE, per germline (reference sequence). Measured with immunoSEQ multiplex PCR; TCRdb has only the in-frame clones, and not every one. The table has some 26,000 clones, roughly 80% seen once. As for time point: week 23, last vaccination. Vaccine doses each comprised 300 ug of mutant IDH1 20-mer peptide, with topical imiquimod. J is TRBJ1-2 and V is TRBV5-4; no clear D. The TCR originated in a woman aged 25 to 39 with glioma. Here the sequenced sample was PBMCs, taken from a glioma patient whose treatment included an IDH1 peptide vaccine. The CDR3: CATRKWRDPYGYTF. CDR3 nucleotides: TGTGCCACCCGAAAGTGGCGGGATCCCTATGGCTACACCTTC.